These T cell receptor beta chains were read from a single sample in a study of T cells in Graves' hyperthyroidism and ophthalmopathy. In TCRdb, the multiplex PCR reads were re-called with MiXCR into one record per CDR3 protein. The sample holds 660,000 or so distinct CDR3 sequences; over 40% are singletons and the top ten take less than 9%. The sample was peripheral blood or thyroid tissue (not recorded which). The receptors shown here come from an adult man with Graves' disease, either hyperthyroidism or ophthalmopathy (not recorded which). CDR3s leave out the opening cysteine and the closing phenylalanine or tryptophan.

cdr3_aa: ASARGPEAF; v_call: TRBV14; j_call: TRBJ1-1
cdr3_aa: ASSLMANNEKLF; v_call: TRBV7-8; j_call: TRBJ1-4
cdr3_aa: AISYGQRNSPLH; v_call: TRBV6-5; j_call: TRBJ1-6
cdr3_aa: ASSPETGRTEAF; v_call: TRBV2; j_call: TRBJ1-1
cdr3_aa: ASSEDLGGIQY; v_call: TRBV25-1; j_call: TRBJ2-5
cdr3_aa: SSAGEGHTETQY; v_call: TRBV29-1; j_call: TRBJ2-5
cdr3_aa: SASLTSTETQY; v_call: TRBV20-1; j_call: TRBJ2-5
cdr3_aa: SAPRTGDYGYT; v_call: TRBV20-1; j_call: TRBJ1-2
cdr3_aa: ASSLGRGFSYEQY; v_call: TRBV5-1; j_call: TRBJ2-7
cdr3_aa: ASSTRQGAGGNTIY; v_call: TRBV9; j_call: TRBJ1-3
cdr3_aa: AWSDRTGKETQY; v_call: TRBV19; j_call: TRBJ2-5
cdr3_aa: AISEPGPQFFTQY; v_call: TRBV10-3; j_call: TRBJ2-5
cdr3_aa: SVEDPDRD; v_call: TRBV29-1; j_call: TRBJ1-1
cdr3_aa: ASSLEAGEDTGELF; v_call: TRBV7-6; j_call: TRBJ2-2
cdr3_aa: ASSLGPLTEAF; v_call: TRBV14; j_call: TRBJ1-1
cdr3_aa: ASSFGKSTGAF; v_call: TRBV25-1; j_call: TRBJ1-1
cdr3_aa: ASSLHTGGVSNQPQH; v_call: TRBV12-3/TRBV12-4; j_call: TRBJ1-5
cdr3_aa: ASSNGGGGREQY; v_call: TRBV5-1; j_call: TRBJ2-7
cdr3_aa: ASSAPRTEANYGYT; v_call: TRBV7-9; j_call: TRBJ1-2
cdr3_aa: ASSGQAKDYGYT; v_call: TRBV2; j_call: TRBJ1-2
cdr3_aa: AISESSQGETQY; v_call: TRBV10-3; j_call: TRBJ2-5
cdr3_aa: ASSLKASTEGYT; v_call: TRBV7-9; j_call: TRBJ1-2
cdr3_aa: ASSWGDHSNQPQH; v_call: TRBV19; j_call: TRBJ1-5
cdr3_aa: ASSFSTGNEKLF; v_call: TRBV7-3; j_call: TRBJ1-4
cdr3_aa: ASSLSGRSSPGATLH; v_call: TRBV7-2; j_call: TRBJ1-6
cdr3_aa: SARRGTGTIY; v_call: TRBV20-1; j_call: TRBJ1-3
cdr3_aa: ATSDDRVRYGYT; v_call: TRBV24-1; j_call: TRBJ1-2
cdr3_aa: ASSRAQGWYEQY; v_call: TRBV2; j_call: TRBJ2-7
cdr3_aa: ASSTRQGAEAF; v_call: TRBV14; j_call: TRBJ1-1
cdr3_aa: ASSEVRTGAGEKLF; v_call: TRBV2; j_call: TRBJ1-4
cdr3_aa: ASSPLTPDYGYT; v_call: TRBV5-6; j_call: TRBJ1-2
cdr3_aa: SVAGVDLGNTIY; v_call: TRBV29-1; j_call: TRBJ1-3
cdr3_aa: ASSLAGNGYT; v_call: TRBV5-1; j_call: TRBJ1-2
cdr3_aa: ASSAGQGTQPQH; v_call: TRBV6-5; j_call: TRBJ1-5
cdr3_aa: ASSAADSNQPQH; v_call: TRBV2; j_call: TRBJ1-5
cdr3_aa: ASSPGLTNEKLF; v_call: TRBV13; j_call: TRBJ1-4
cdr3_aa: ATQGRGYEQY; v_call: TRBV10-3; j_call: TRBJ2-7
cdr3_aa: ASSLHTDTQY; v_call: TRBV25-1; j_call: TRBJ2-3
cdr3_aa: ASGRKGNNYGYT; v_call: TRBV25-1; j_call: TRBJ1-2
cdr3_aa: ASSFWVRGETQY; v_call: TRBV7-9; j_call: TRBJ2-5
cdr3_aa: ASSSHGLAGHEQY; v_call: TRBV12-3/TRBV12-4; j_call: TRBJ2-7
cdr3_aa: SAGTGSSYTEAF; v_call: TRBV29-1; j_call: TRBJ1-1
cdr3_aa: ASSGETGRGNT; v_call: TRBV9; j_call: TRBJ1-2
cdr3_aa: ASKAGYSNQPQH; v_call: TRBV6-1; j_call: TRBJ1-5
cdr3_aa: ATSRVVTGGTRDGYT; v_call: TRBV15; j_call: TRBJ1-2
cdr3_aa: AISAGQGTGETIY; v_call: TRBV10-3; j_call: TRBJ1-3
cdr3_aa: ASSTGLGQYGQY; v_call: TRBV19; j_call: TRBJ2-7
cdr3_aa: SAIGGGETQY; v_call: TRBV20-1; j_call: TRBJ2-5
cdr3_aa: ASSFRPPGLANPRQETQY; v_call: TRBV13; j_call: TRBJ2-5
cdr3_aa: ASSAASGGYEQY; v_call: TRBV6-5; j_call: TRBJ2-7
cdr3_aa: ASSYGQDSTNEKLF; v_call: TRBV5-1; j_call: TRBJ1-4
cdr3_aa: ASSPLTGINEKLF; v_call: TRBV5-1; j_call: TRBJ1-4
cdr3_aa: ASSIEGTDQPQH; v_call: TRBV19; j_call: TRBJ1-5